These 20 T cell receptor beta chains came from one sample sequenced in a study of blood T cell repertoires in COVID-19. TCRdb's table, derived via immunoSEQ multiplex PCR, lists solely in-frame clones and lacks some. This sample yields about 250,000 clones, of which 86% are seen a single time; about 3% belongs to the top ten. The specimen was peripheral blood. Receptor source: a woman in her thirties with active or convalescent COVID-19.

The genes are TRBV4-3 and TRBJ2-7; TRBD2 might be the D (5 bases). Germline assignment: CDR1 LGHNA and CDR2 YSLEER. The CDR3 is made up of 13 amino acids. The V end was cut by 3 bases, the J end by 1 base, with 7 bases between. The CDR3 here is CASSQGGSYEQYF. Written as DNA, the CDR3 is TGCGCCAGCAGCCAGGGCGGGTCCTACGAGCAGTACTTC.

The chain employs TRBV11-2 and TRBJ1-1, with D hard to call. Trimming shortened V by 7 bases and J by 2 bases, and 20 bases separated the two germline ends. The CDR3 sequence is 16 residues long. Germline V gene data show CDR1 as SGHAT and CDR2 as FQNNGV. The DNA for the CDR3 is TGTGCCAGCAACTCCTATCCGGGGAGCAGAAACACTGAAGCTTTCTTT. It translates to CASNSYPGSRNTEAFF. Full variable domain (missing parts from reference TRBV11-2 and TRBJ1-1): EAGVAQSPRYKIIEKRQSVAFWCNPISGHATLYWYQQILGQGPKLLIQFQNNGVVDDSQLPKDRFSAERLKGVDSTLKIQPAKLEDSAVYLCASNSYPGSRNTEAFFGQGTRLTVV.

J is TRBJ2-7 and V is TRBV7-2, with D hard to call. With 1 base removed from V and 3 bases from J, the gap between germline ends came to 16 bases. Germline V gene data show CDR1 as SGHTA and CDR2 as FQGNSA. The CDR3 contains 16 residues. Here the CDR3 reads CASSLVGAVHLYEQYF. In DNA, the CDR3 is TGTGCCAGCAGCTTAGTCGGCGCGGTCCATCTCTACGAGCAGTACTTC.

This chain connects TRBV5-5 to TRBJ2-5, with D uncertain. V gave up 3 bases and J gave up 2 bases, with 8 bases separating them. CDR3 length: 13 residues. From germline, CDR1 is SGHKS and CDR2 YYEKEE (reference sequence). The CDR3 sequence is CASSYQEQETQYF. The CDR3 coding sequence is TGTGCCAGCAGCTATCAAGAGCAAGAGACCCAGTACTTC.

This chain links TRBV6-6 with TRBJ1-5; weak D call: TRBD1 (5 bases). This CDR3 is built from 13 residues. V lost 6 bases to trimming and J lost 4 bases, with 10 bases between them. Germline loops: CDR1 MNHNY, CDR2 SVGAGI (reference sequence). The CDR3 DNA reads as TGTGCCAGCAGAGAATCAGGGAATCAGCCCCAGCATTTT. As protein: CASRESGNQPQHF.

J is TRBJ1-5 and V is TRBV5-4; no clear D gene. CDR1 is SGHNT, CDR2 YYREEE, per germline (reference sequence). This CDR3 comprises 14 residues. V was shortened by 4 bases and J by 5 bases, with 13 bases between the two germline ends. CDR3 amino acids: CASSTTPGDQPQHF. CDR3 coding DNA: TGTGCCAGCAGCACGACCCCCGGGGATCAGCCCCAGCATTTT.

In DNA form, the CDR3 reads TGTGCCAGCAGCTTAGCCCGGGGGACAGGGTACTCTGGGGCCAACGTCCTGACTTTC. Protein: CASSLARGTGYSGANVLTF. The rearrangement links TRBV7-9 to TRBJ2-6; 9 bases are shared with TRBD1. The ends lost 0 bases at V and 0 bases at J; junction bases unmatched: 6. This CDR3 is 19 amino acids long. Germline CDR1 and CDR2: SEHNR and FQNEAQ (reference sequence).

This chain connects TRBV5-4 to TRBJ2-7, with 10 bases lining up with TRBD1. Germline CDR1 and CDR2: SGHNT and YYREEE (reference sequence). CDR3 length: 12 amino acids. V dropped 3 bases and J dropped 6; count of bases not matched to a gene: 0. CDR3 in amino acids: CASSWDRGEQYF. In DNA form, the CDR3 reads TGTGCCAGCAGCTGGGACAGGGGCGAGCAGTACTTC.

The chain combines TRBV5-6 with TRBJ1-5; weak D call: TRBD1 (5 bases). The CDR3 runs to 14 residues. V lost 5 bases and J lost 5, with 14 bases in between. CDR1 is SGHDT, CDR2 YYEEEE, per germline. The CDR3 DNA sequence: TGTGCCAGCAGTTTAGGCAGGGTACATCAGCCCCAGCATTTT. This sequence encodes CASSLGRVHQPQHF.

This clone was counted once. The chain's CDR3 is CATSLGPPSDQPQHF. CDR3 nucleotides: TGTGCCACCAGCCTGGGGCCCCCCTCCGATCAGCCCCAGCATTTT. The chain recombines TRBV19 with TRBJ1-5; a possible D gene is TRBD1 (5 bases). This CDR3 region has 15 residues. Germline values: CDR1 LNHDA, CDR2 SQIVND (reference sequence). V was trimmed by 10 bases and J by 5 bases, leaving 21 bases between them.

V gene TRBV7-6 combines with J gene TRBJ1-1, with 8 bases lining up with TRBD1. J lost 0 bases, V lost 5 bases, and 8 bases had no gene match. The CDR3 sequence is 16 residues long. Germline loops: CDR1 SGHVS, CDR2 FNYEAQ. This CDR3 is CASSKETGALNTEAFF. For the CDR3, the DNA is TGTGCCAGCAGCAAAGAGACAGGGGCCTTGAACACTGAAGCTTTCTTT.

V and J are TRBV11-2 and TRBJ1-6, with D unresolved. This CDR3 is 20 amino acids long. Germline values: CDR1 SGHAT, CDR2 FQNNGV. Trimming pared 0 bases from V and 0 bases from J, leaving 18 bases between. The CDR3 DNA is TGTGCCAGCAGCTTAGACGGGGATCGGGCTCCGAGCTCCTATAATTCACCCCTCCACTTT. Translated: CASSLDGDRAPSSYNSPLHF.

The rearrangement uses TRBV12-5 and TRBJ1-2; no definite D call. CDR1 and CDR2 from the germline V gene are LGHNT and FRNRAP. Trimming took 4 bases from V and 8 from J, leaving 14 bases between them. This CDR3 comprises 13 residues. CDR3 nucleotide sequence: TGTGCTAGTGGTTCTCCCGGGAGCAGCGGCTACACCTTC. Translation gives CASGSPGSSGYTF.

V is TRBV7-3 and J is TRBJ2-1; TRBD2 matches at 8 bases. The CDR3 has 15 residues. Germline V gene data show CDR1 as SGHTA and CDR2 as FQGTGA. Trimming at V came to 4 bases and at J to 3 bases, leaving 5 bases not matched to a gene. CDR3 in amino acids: CASSSREGGYNEQFF. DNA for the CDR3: TGTGCCAGCAGCTCCCGGGAGGGGGGCTACAATGAGCAGTTCTTC.

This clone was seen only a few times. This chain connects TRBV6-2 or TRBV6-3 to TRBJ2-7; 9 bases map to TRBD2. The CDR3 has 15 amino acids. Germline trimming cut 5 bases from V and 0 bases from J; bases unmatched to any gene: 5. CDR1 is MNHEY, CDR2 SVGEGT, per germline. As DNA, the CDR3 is TGTGCCAGCAGTCCGTTAGCGGGGGTCTCCTACGAGCAGTACTTC. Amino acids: CASSPLAGVSYEQYF.

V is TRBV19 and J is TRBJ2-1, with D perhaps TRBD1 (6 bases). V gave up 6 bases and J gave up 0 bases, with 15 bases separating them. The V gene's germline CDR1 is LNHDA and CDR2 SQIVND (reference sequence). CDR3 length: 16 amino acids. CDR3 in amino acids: CASSRRQESSYNEQFF. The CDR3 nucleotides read TGTGCCAGTAGCCGGAGACAGGAGAGCTCCTACAATGAGCAGTTCTTC.

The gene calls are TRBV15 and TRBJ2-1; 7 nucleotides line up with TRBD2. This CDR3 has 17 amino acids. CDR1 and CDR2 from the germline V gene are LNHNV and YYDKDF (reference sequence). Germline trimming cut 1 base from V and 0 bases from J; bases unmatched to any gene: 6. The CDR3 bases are TGTGCCACCAGCAGAGGCGGGCGGGGGAGCTCCTACAATGAGCAGTTCTTC. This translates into CATSRGGRGSSYNEQFF.

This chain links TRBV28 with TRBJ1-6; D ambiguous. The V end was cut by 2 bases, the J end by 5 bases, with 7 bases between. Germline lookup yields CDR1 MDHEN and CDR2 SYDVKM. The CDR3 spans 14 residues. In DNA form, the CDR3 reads TGTGCCAGCAGTTTACGCACAGATAATTCACCCCTCCACTTT. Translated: CASSLRTDNSPLHF. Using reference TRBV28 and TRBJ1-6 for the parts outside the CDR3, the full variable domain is DVKVTQSSRYLVKRTGEKVFLECVQDMDHENMFWYRQDPGLGLRLIYFSYDVKMKEKGDIPEGYSVSREKKERFSLILESASTNQTSMYLCASSLRTDNSPLHFGNGTRLTVT.

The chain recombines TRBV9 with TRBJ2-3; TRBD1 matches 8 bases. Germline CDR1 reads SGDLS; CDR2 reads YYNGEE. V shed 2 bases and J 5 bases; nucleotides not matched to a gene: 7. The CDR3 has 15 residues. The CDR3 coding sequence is TGTGCCAGCAGCGTGGGCGGACAGGGAGGAGATACGCAGTATTTT. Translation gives CASSVGGQGGDTQYF.

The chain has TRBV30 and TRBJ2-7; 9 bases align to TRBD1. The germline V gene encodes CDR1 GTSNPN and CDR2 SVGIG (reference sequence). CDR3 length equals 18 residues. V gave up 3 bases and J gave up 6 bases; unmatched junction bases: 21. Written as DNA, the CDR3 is TGTGCCTGGAGCCCACGGACAGGGGCCTCTTTCGGTTCCCTCGAGCAGTACTTC. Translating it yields CAWSPRTGASFGSLEQYF.